This is a list of T cell receptor beta chains from one sample in a study of T-cell memory formation after mild COVID-19. In TCRdb, the 5' RACE reads were re-called with MiXCR into one record per CDR3 protein. The sample has approximately 240,000 distinct CDR3 sequences, about 15% seen once. Material for sequencing was PBMCs or a T cell subset sorted from them (not recorded which). These receptors were collected from a man aged 18 to 35 who had mild COVID-19 (a few samples of this study predate the infection). Cell type and time point are not known. Each CDR3 is given with its conserved first and last residue. The order of the fields is D gene, J gene, V gene, clone size, CDR3 DNA, CDR3 protein. D genes are given only for firm matches. Rows may omit the clone size; those that give it use once, few, many or a size class.

NA	TRBJ1-1	TRBV5-4	few	TGTGCCAGCAGCTTGGCCCAGGGGCGGCTTAACACTGAAGCTTTCTTT	CASSLAQGRLNTEAFF
TRBD1	TRBJ1-1	TRBV5-5	few	TGTGCCAGCAGATCGGACAGGGGGCGCTTCACTGAAGCTTTCTTT	CASRSDRGRFTEAFF
NA	TRBJ1-4	TRBV12-3/TRBV12-4	NA	TGTGCCAGCAGGTCCCGAGAAAAACTGTTTTTT	CASRSREKLFF
NA	TRBJ1-1	TRBV5-5	many	TGTGCCAGCAGCATGCTGGGGCGGACTGAAGCTTTCTTT	CASSMLGRTEAFF
NA	TRBJ2-5	TRBV3-1	NA	TGTGCCAGCAGCCGAGTCCATGGGGAGACCCAGTACTTC	CASSRVHGETQYF
NA	TRBJ1-1	TRBV4-1	few	TGCGCCAGCAGCCAAAGAGGGGAGGTGAAAGCTTTCTTT	CASSQRGEVKAFF
NA	TRBJ2-5	TRBV18	NA	TGTGCCAGCTCACCCAATGCCAGGGAGACCCAGTACTTC	CASSPNARETQYF
NA	TRBJ2-5	TRBV7-2	few	TGTGCCAGCAGCTTAGTAGGGTCGACGGAGACCCAGTACTTC	CASSLVGSTETQYF
TRBD1	TRBJ1-5	TRBV5-5	many	TGTGCCAGCAGCTTTGAGTCCGGGACAGCCCAGCATTTT	CASSFESGTAQHF
NA	TRBJ2-5	TRBV11-2	NA	TGTGCCAGCAGCTTAGGGCCCTTCCAAGAGACCCAGTACTTC	CASSLGPFQETQYF
NA	TRBJ2-4	TRBV5-4	few	TGTGCCAGCAGCTTATATGGGGGCAAAAACATTCAGTACTTC	CASSLYGGKNIQYF
NA	TRBJ1-1	TRBV28	many	TGTGCCAGCAGTTCCTCAGGTAGGGCGAACACTGAAGCTTTCTTT	CASSSSGRANTEAFF
NA	TRBJ2-5	TRBV5-6	few	TGTGCCAGCAGCTTGGGAGGGCGAGGCGATCCAGAGACCCAGTACTTC	CASSLGGRGDPETQYF
NA	TRBJ2-5	TRBV7-9	NA	TGTGCCAGCAGCTTGAGTACGTACCAAGAGACCCAGTACTTC	CASSLSTYQETQYF
TRBD1	TRBJ2-2	TRBV5-1	NA	TGCGCCAGCAGCAGGGGACAGGGGTTGAACACCGGGGAGCTGTTTTTT	CASSRGQGLNTGELFF
NA	TRBJ2-3	TRBV20-1	few	TGCAGTGCTAGGTGGGGGGATACGCAGTATTTT	CSARWGDTQYF
TRBD2	TRBJ2-1	TRBV2	NA	TGTGCCAGCAGTGAAGCGGGGGGAGGGTTGGACTCCCGGTTCTTC	CASSEAGGGLDSRFF
TRBD2	TRBJ2-1	TRBV11-2	NA	TGTGCCAGCAGCTCCCTGGCGGGACTAGGCCCCAATGAGCAGTTCTTC	CASSSLAGLGPNEQFF
NA	TRBJ1-1	TRBV7-9	few	TGTGCCAGCAGCCAAACAGTTGGACGGATAACGAACACTGAAGCTTTCTTT	CASSQTVGRITNTEAFF
NA	TRBJ1-5	TRBV6-6	many	TGTGCCAGCAGTTACTCGAAGACCGAGAGCAATCAGCCCCAGCATTTT	CASSYSKTESNQPQHF
TRBD1	TRBJ2-5	TRBV11-2	NA	TGTGCCAGCAGCCTATCGACAGGGTGGGAGACCCAGTACTTC	CASSLSTGWETQYF
NA	TRBJ1-1	TRBV4-3	NA	TGCGCCAGCAGCCGACTTAACGCGGGTGAAGCTTTCTTT	CASSRLNAGEAFF
NA	TRBJ2-1	TRBV2	few	TGTGCCAGCAGTGCACAGGTGTCCTACAATGAGCAGTTCTTC	CASSAQVSYNEQFF
NA	TRBJ1-6	TRBV6-6	NA	TGTGCCAGCAGGACAGAATATAATTCACCCCTCCACTTT	CASRTEYNSPLHF
NA	TRBJ1-5	TRBV5-1	few	TGCGCCAGCAGGCCAGACAGCGCCAATCAGCCCCAGCATTTT	CASRPDSANQPQHF
NA	TRBJ2-5	TRBV7-6	many	TGTGCCAGCAGCTTAGTTGGGAGAGAGACCCAGTACTTC	CASSLVGRETQYF
NA	TRBJ1-1	TRBV7-9	NA	TGTGCCAGCAGCGCCCGACAGGACACCGACGAAGCTTTCTTT	CASSARQDTDEAFF
NA	TRBJ1-4	TRBV5-1	NA	TGCGCCAGCAGCTTAGGCACAACAACTAATGAAAAACTGTTTTTT	CASSLGTTTNEKLFF
NA	TRBJ1-2	TRBV24-1	NA	TGTGCCACCAGTGATTTGGATATGGGCTATGGCTACACCTTC	CATSDLDMGYGYTF
TRBD1	TRBJ2-3	TRBV5-1	NA	TGCGCCAGCAGCTTGCAGGGGGCGAATGTTGATACGCAGTATTTT	CASSLQGANVDTQYF
TRBD1	TRBJ1-5	TRBV28	few	TGTGCCAGCAGTGATGGGACAGGGGCCTTGCCCCAGCATTTT	CASSDGTGALPQHF
NA	TRBJ2-1	TRBV20-1	NA	TGCAGTGTCCGGTGGGGTCGGGCCTACAATGAGCAGTTCTTC	CSVRWGRAYNEQFF
NA	TRBJ2-5	TRBV12-3/TRBV12-4	many	TGTGCCAGCAGTTTTGGGGGGGCGGGTGAGACCCAGTACTTC	CASSFGGAGETQYF
NA	TRBJ1-5	TRBV4-2	NA	TGTGCCAGCAGCATCCCTTCCGATCAGCCCCAGCATTTT	CASSIPSDQPQHF
TRBD1	TRBJ1-5	TRBV20-1	NA	TGCAGTGCTAGAGATCAGGGGGGCCAGCCACAGCATTTT	CSARDQGGQPQHF
NA	TRBJ2-5	TRBV7-2	NA	TGTGCCAGCAGCCGCCTCGGGCAAGAGACCCAGTACTTC	CASSRLGQETQYF
NA	TRBJ1-4	TRBV9	NA	TGTGCCAGCAGCGCTCAGGGACCGAATGAAAAACTGTTTTTT	CASSAQGPNEKLFF
TRBD1	TRBJ1-6	TRBV18	few	TGTGCCAGCTCGCTGGACAGGGGGAATAATTCACCCCTCCACTTT	CASSLDRGNNSPLHF
NA	TRBJ2-5	TRBV20-1	NA	TGCAGTGCTCAGCTAGGAGGCGGGGAGACCCAGTACTTC	CSAQLGGGETQYF
NA	TRBJ1-2	TRBV5-1	NA	TGCGCCAGCAGCTTGGGGTCCGGAGTCTCCTATGGCTACACCTTC	CASSLGSGVSYGYTF
NA	TRBJ2-6	TRBV5-5	many	TGTGCCAGCAGCTTGTTAAGCTCTGGGGCCAACGTCCTGACTTTC	CASSLLSSGANVLTF
TRBD1	TRBJ2-5	TRBV5-4	few	TGTGCCAGCAGCCCGGGACAGATGGGGGAGACCCAGTACTTC	CASSPGQMGETQYF
NA	TRBJ1-5	TRBV5-5	few	TGTGCCAGCAGCTTGGACGGTAGCGCAGGGGGCAATCAGCCCCAGCATTTT	CASSLDGSAGGNQPQHF
NA	TRBJ1-2	TRBV5-1	few	TGCGCCAGCAGCCAGGACTCTGACTATGGCTACACCTTC	CASSQDSDYGYTF
NA	TRBJ1-5	TRBV12-3/TRBV12-4	many	TGTGCCAGCAGCTCGGGAGGGAATCAGCCCCAGCATTTT	CASSSGGNQPQHF
NA	TRBJ1-1	TRBV27	NA	TGTGCCAGCGGACTGGATGGAAGGAACACTGAAGCTTTCTTT	CASGLDGRNTEAFF
TRBD1	TRBJ2-7	TRBV29-1	many	TGCAGCGCTGGTGAGGGGGCCCACTCCTACGAGCAGTACTTC	CSAGEGAHSYEQYF
NA	TRBJ2-3	TRBV7-3	once	TGTGCCAGCAGCAGGGGCGCCTATTTGGGGACAGATACGCAGTATTTT	CASSRGAYLGTDTQYF
NA	TRBJ1-6	TRBV5-1	many	TGCGCCAGCAGCTTGGGACAGATAAATTCACCCCTCCACTTT	CASSLGQINSPLHF
TRBD1	TRBJ2-3	TRBV5-1	NA	TGCGCCAGCAGCTTGGTTCCCGGGACAGGGGTACCAGATACGCAGTATTTT	CASSLVPGTGVPDTQYF
NA	TRBJ1-4	TRBV5-1	NA	TGCGCCAGCAGCTACGGCCGTACTAATGAAAAACTGTTTTTT	CASSYGRTNEKLFF
TRBD1	TRBJ1-2	TRBV6-5	NA	TGTGCCAGCAGTTACTCGTGGACAGGCACTTATGGCTACACCTTC	CASSYSWTGTYGYTF
NA	TRBJ2-3	TRBV15	few	TGTGCCACCAGCGGCCCAAGGACGGGGAGACCAGATACGCAGTATTTT	CATSGPRTGRPDTQYF
NA	TRBJ1-2	TRBV7-2	few	TGTGCCAGCAGTTACGGGCAGAACGGTGGCTACACCTTC	CASSYGQNGGYTF
TRBD2	TRBJ2-3	TRBV14	NA	TGTGCCAGCAGCCAAGGAAATCTAGCGGGGGTCACAGATACGCAGTATTTT	CASSQGNLAGVTDTQYF
NA	TRBJ2-3	TRBV27	few	TGTGCCAGCAGTCTCCGTGGGGGTAGGGCAGATACGCAGTATTTT	CASSLRGGRADTQYF
NA	TRBJ1-2	TRBV7-2	few	TGTGCCAGCAGCCCGCTGGCCCGCGATGGCTACACCTTC	CASSPLARDGYTF
TRBD1	TRBJ1-5	TRBV6-5	NA	TGTGCCAGCAGTCCCGGGACAGCAATCTATAGCAATCAGCCCCAGCATTTT	CASSPGTAIYSNQPQHF
TRBD1	TRBJ1-6	TRBV12-3/TRBV12-4	many	TGTGCCAGCAGTGAAGCCGGGACAGTTCATTCACCCCTCCACTTT	CASSEAGTVHSPLHF
NA	TRBJ2-1	TRBV18	NA	TGTGCCAGCTCACCCAATCACGGCCCTTACAATGAGCAGTTCTTC	CASSPNHGPYNEQFF